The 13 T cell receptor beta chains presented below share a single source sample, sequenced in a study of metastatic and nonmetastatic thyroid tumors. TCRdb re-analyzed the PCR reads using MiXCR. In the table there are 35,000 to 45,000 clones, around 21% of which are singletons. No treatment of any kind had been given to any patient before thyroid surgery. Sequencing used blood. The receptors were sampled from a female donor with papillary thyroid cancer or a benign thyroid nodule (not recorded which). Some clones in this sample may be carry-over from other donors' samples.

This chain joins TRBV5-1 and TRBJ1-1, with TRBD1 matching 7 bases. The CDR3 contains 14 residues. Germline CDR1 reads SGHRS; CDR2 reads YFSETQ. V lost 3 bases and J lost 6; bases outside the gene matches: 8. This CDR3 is CASSYQQGSAEAFF. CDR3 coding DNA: TGCGCCAGCAGCTACCAACAGGGGTCGGCTGAAGCTTTCTTT.

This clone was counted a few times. The CDR3, as DNA: TGTGCCAGCAGTTTCCTTGAGTCCGAAGATACGCAGTATTTT. Amino acid sequence: CASSFLESEDTQYF. The chain couples TRBV28 to TRBJ2-3; no clear D. V gave up 3 bases and J gave up 5 bases, with 12 bases separating them. The CDR3 is made up of 14 amino acids. Germline V gene sequence: CDR1 MDHEN, CDR2 SYDVKM.

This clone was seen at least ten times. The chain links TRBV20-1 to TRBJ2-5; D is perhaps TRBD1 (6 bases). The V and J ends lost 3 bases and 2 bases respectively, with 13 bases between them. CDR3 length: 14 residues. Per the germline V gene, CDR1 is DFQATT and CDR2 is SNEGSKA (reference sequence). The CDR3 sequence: CSASGGQIQETQYF. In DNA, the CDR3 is TGCAGTGCTAGTGGAGGACAGATTCAAGAGACCCAGTACTTC.

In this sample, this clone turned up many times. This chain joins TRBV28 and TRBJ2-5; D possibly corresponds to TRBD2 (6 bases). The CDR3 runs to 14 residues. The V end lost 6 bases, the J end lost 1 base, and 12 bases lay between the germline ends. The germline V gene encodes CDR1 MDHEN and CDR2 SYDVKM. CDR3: CASRDQGGQETQYF. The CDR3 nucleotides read TGTGCCAGCAGGGATCAGGGAGGCCAAGAGACCCAGTACTTC.

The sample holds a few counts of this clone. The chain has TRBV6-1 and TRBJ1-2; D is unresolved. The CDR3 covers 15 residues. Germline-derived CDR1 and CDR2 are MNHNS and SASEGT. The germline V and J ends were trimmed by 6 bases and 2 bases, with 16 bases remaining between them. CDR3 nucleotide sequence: TGTGCCAGCAGATCAACGACGTTAGAAAACTATGGCTACACCTTC. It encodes CASRSTTLENYGYTF.

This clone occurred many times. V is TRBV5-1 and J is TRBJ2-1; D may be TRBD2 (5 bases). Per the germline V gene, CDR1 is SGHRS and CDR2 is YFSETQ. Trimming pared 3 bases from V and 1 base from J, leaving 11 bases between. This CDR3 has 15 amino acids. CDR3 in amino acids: CASSWDRGSYNEQFF. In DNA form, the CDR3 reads TGCGCCAGCAGCTGGGATCGGGGATCCTACAATGAGCAGTTCTTC.

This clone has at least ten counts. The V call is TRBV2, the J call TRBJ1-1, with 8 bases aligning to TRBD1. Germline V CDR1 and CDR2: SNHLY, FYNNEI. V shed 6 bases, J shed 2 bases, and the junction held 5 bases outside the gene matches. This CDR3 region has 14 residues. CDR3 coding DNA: TGTGCCAGCAGGAGGACAGGGTATAACACTGAAGCTTTCTTT. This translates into CASRRTGYNTEAFF.

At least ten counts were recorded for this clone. CDR3 sequence reads: CSALSLRGREQYF. CDR3 nucleotide sequence: TGCAGTGCTCTTTCCCTGAGGGGGCGGGAGCAGTACTTC. The rearrangement uses TRBV20-1 and TRBJ2-7, with TRBD1 identical over 7 bases. The V and J ends lost 5 bases and 7 bases, in that order; junction bases with no gene match: 11. The germline V gene has CDR1 DFQATT and CDR2 SNEGSKA (reference sequence). The CDR3 contains 13 residues.

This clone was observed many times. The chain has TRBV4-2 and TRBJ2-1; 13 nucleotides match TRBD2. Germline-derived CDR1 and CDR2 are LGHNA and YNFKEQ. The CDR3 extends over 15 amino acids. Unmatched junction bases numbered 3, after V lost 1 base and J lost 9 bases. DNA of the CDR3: TGTGCCAGCAGCCAAGCGGGACTAGCGGGAAGTGAGCAGTTCTTC. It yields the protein CASSQAGLAGSEQFF.

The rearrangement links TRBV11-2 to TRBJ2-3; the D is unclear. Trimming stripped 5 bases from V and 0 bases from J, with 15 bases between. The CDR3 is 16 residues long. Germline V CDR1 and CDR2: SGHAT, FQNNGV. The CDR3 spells CASSPAECFSTDTQYF. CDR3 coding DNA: TGTGCCAGCAGCCCTGCCGAGTGCTTTAGCACAGATACGCAGTATTTT.

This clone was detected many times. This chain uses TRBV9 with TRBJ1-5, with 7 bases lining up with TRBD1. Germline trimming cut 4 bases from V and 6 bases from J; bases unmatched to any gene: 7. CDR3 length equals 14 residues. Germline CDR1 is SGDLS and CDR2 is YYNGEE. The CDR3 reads CASSQGGYTQPQHF. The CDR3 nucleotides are TGTGCCAGCAGCCAGGGGGGGTACACTCAGCCCCAGCATTTT.

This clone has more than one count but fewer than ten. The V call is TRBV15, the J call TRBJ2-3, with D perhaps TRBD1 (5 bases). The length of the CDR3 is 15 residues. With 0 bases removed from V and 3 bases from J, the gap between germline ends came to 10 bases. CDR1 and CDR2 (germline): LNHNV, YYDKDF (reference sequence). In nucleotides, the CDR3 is TGTGCCACCAGCAGAGAGGCGGCAGGGACAGATACGCAGTATTTT. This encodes CATSREAAGTDTQYF.

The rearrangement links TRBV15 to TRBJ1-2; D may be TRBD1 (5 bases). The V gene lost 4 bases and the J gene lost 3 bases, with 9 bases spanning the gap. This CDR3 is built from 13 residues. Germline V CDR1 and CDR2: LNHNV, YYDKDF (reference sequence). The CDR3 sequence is CATSTQGDYGYTF. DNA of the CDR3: TGTGCCACCAGCACTCAGGGAGACTATGGCTACACCTTC.